The 27 T cell receptor beta chains in this list originate from one sample, sequenced in a study of OX40 agonist ivuxolimab in advanced cancers. Assay used: immunoSEQ multiplex PCR; TCRdb lists only in-frame clones, some missing. The table includes around 43,000 clones, 86% detected once. Material: CD4+ or CD8+ T cells sorted from blood, obtained in a trial of the OX40 agonist ivuxolimab. These TCRs come from an adult with an advanced solid tumor such as melanoma, head and neck, liver or kidney cancer.

This chain connects TRBV6-5 to TRBJ1-3; D gene ambiguous. Germline-derived CDR1 and CDR2 are MNHEY and SVGAGI. The V and J ends lost 5 bases and 0 bases respectively, with 8 bases between them. The CDR3 has 14 amino acids. CDR3 in amino acids: CASSPGDSGNTIYF. The CDR3 DNA sequence: TGTGCCAGCAGTCCCGGGGACTCTGGAAACACCATATATTTT.

The gene calls are TRBV4-3 and TRBJ1-4; TRBD1 agrees at 9 bases. The CDR3 is 15 amino acids. Trimming took 3 bases from V and 5 from J; bases not matched to a gene: 4. Germline V gives CDR1 LGHNA, CDR2 YSLEER. The CDR3, as DNA: TGCGCCAGCAGCCACGACAGGGGGGGGAATGAAAAACTGTTTTTT. It translates to CASSHDRGGNEKLFF.

This rearrangement joins TRBV19 to TRBJ2-3; D possibly corresponds to TRBD2 (6 bases). The V end was cut by 5 bases, the J end by 0 bases, with 9 bases between. The V gene's germline CDR1 is LNHDA and CDR2 SQIVND (reference sequence). There are 14 residues in the CDR3. CDR3 amino acids: CASSRGTSTDTQYF. The CDR3 nucleotides are TGTGCCAGTAGTCGGGGGACTAGCACAGATACGCAGTATTTT.

This rearrangement joins TRBV7-9 to TRBJ2-1, with a weak D call TRBD2 (5 bases). This CDR3 region has 15 residues. Looked up from germline, CDR1 is SEHNR and CDR2 is FQNEAQ (reference sequence). Trimming stripped 3 bases from V and 7 bases from J, with 16 bases between. The DNA of the CDR3 is TGTGCCAGCAGCTTGTATGAGGGCCCCCGGAATGAGCAGTTCTTC. As protein: CASSLYEGPRNEQFF.

With regard to this clone: This CDR3 fails to terminate in the conserved phenylalanine or tryptophan, so it likely reflects a read error. The rearrangement links TRBV27 to TRBJ2-7; D gene ambiguous. This CDR3 is built from 15 residues. Germline-derived CDR1 and CDR2 are MNHEY and SMNVEV (reference sequence). The V end was cut by 2 bases, the J end by 2 bases, with 13 bases between. The CDR3 here is CASSLKAGPTYEQYL. The CDR3 DNA sequence: TGTGCCAGCAGTTTAAAGGCCGGACCTACCTACGAGCAGTACCTC.

This clone was counted between two and nine times. V and J are TRBV27 and TRBJ1-1, with D maybe TRBD1 (6 bases). The CDR3 is 14 amino acids. Germline CDR1 is MNHEY and CDR2 is SMNVEV (reference sequence). The germline V and J ends were trimmed by 5 bases and 3 bases, with 13 bases remaining between them. The CDR3: CASSTTGRDTEAFF. CDR3 in DNA: TGTGCCAGCAGTACAACAGGGAGAGACACTGAAGCTTTCTTT.

This clone was seen only a few times. The chain employs TRBV7-9 and TRBJ2-5; TRBD1 matches 11 bases. Trimming cost V 3 bases and J 5 bases; bases outside gene matches: 5. From germline, CDR1 is SEHNR and CDR2 FQNEAQ (reference sequence). The CDR3 consists of 15 residues. The CDR3: CASSFRTGGRETQYF. CDR3 sequence (DNA): TGTGCCAGCAGCTTCAGGACAGGGGGCAGGGAGACCCAGTACTTC.

This chain joins TRBV4-2 and TRBJ1-3, with 7 positions matching TRBD1. Germline lookup yields CDR1 LGHNA and CDR2 YNFKEQ. Trimming took 7 bases from V and 0 from J; bases not matched to a gene: 9. CDR3 size: 16 residues. The CDR3 DNA reads TGTGCCAGCACCGAACAGGGGCGCACCTCTGGAAACACCATATATTTT. This translates into CASTEQGRTSGNTIYF.

The CDR3: CASSPKGPTNEQFF. CDR3 nucleotides: TGTGCCAGCAGCCCAAAAGGACCGACGAATGAGCAGTTCTTC. This chain joins TRBV7-9 and TRBJ2-1; no definite D call. The germline CDR1 and CDR2 sequences are SEHNR and FQNEAQ (reference sequence). Trimming pared 5 bases from V and 7 bases from J, leaving 15 bases between. The CDR3 is 14 residues long.

CDR3 DNA sequence: TGTGCCAGCAGCTTATTCTGGGCTTACCAAGAGACCCAGTACTTC. Its protein product is CASSLFWAYQETQYF. The rearrangement links TRBV11-2 to TRBJ2-5; no clear D. Germline V CDR1 and CDR2: SGHAT, FQNNGV. CDR3 size: 15 residues. V lost 2 bases and J lost 0, with 10 bases in between.

The genes are TRBV6-5 and TRBJ2-1, with 8 bases matching TRBD1. This CDR3 comprises 14 residues. The germline V gene has CDR1 MNHEY and CDR2 SVGAGI. Trimming at V came to 6 bases and at J to 6 bases, leaving 7 bases not matched to a gene. In nucleotides, the CDR3 is TGTGCCAGCAGCCCCGGGACAGGCCCCAATGAGCAGTTCTTC. Translation gives CASSPGTGPNEQFF.

Ten or more counts support this clone. This chain connects TRBV27 to TRBJ2-1, with TRBD1 matching 7 bases. V lost 4 bases, J lost 0 bases, and 9 bases stayed unmatched. CDR1 and CDR2 from the germline V gene are MNHEY and SMNVEV (reference sequence). CDR3 size: 17 residues. CDR3 residues: CASSSWVTGSSYNEQFF. The CDR3 DNA follows: TGTGCCAGCAGTTCCTGGGTGACAGGGAGCTCCTACAATGAGCAGTTCTTC.

By sample fraction, this clone is medium-sized. This chain links TRBV28 with TRBJ2-5, with D perhaps given as TRBD1 or TRBD2 (6 bases each). From germline, CDR1 is MDHEN and CDR2 SYDVKM. The ends were cut back, 7 bases at V and 4 bases at J, with 19 bases in the middle. The CDR3 contains 15 residues. The chain's CDR3 is CASKGVREGGETQYF. Here the CDR3 DNA reads TGTGCCAGCAAAGGGGTTCGAGAGGGGGGAGAGACCCAGTACTTC.

The genes are TRBV11-2 and TRBJ1-1; unclear D gene. This CDR3 has 14 amino acids. In germline, CDR1 is SGHAT, CDR2 FQNNGV. V lost 7 bases and J 3 bases, leaving 15 bases between the germline ends. For the CDR3, the DNA is TGTGCCAGCACCCTTACCGTTAGGGACACTGAAGCTTTCTTT. This codes for CASTLTVRDTEAFF. Full variable domain (outside the CDR3, taken from reference TRBV11-2 and TRBJ1-1): EAGVAQSPRYKIIEKRQSVAFWCNPISGHATLYWYQQILGQGPKLLIQFQNNGVVDDSQLPKDRFSAERLKGVDSTLKIQPAKLEDSAVYLCASTLTVRDTEAFFGQGTRLTVV.

This sequence joins TRBV7-2 and TRBJ2-7; D tentatively reads TRBD1 or TRBD2 (5 bases each). Germline assignment: CDR1 SGHTA and CDR2 FQGNSA. Trimming cost V 5 bases and J 7 bases, with 12 bases left between them. The CDR3 extends over 12 amino acids. The DNA for the CDR3 is TGTGCCAGCAGCACCGTCTGGGGGGAGCAGTACTTC. Translation gives CASSTVWGEQYF.

The rearrangement links TRBV6-5 to TRBJ2-5; D perhaps matches TRBD1 (6 bases). CDR1 is MNHEY, CDR2 SVGAGI, per germline. V dropped 4 bases and J dropped 1 base, with 16 bases sitting between them. This CDR3 has 16 amino acids. The CDR3 region is CASSFGQPPIQETQYF. CDR3 coding DNA: TGTGCCAGCAGTTTTGGACAGCCACCGATCCAAGAGACCCAGTACTTC.

This sequence joins TRBV2 and TRBJ1-1; tentatively, D is TRBD1 (5 bases). This CDR3 has 11 amino acids. Germline-derived CDR1 and CDR2 are SNHLY and FYNNEI. Trimming cost V 8 bases and J 5 bases, with 9 bases left between them. DNA of the CDR3: TGTGCCAGCTCTGGGGGGACTGAAGCTTTCTTT. As protein: CASSGGTEAFF.

This sequence joins TRBV28 and TRBJ1-5; the D is unclear. Germline assignment: CDR1 MDHEN and CDR2 SYDVKM. The CDR3 totals 14 residues. V lost 2 bases and J 5 bases, leaving 10 bases between the germline ends. CDR3 DNA sequence: TGTGCCAGCAGTTTAACACGGGCGGATCAGCCCCAGCATTTT. Its translation: CASSLTRADQPQHF. Full variable domain (remainder filled in from reference TRBV28 and TRBJ1-5): DVKVTQSSRYLVKRTGEKVFLECVQDMDHENMFWYRQDPGLGLRLIYFSYDVKMKEKGDIPEGYSVSREKKERFSLILESASTNQTSMYLCASSLTRADQPQHFGDGTRLSIL.

In regard to this clone: The junction departs from germline at one end; a sequencing error may be responsible. The rearrangement uses TRBV11-2 and TRBJ1-1; tentative D call: TRBD1 (5 bases). Germline V CDR1 and CDR2: SGHAT, FQNNGV. This CDR3 spans 12 amino acids. Here the CDR3 reads CASSPSRVEWSF. As DNA, the CDR3 is TGTGCCAGCAGCCCTAGCAGGGTGGAGTGGTCTTTT.

In regard to this clone: Compared with germline, one end of the junction differs, possibly owing to a read error. The rearrangement links TRBV7-7 to TRBJ2-1; D not resolved. Germline-derived CDR1 and CDR2 are SSHAT and FNYEAQ (reference sequence). The CDR3 is 14 amino acids. The CDR3 nucleotides read TGTGCTAGCAGCTTAATGTCGGGCGGCGATGAGCAGTTCTTC. This gives the protein CASSLMSGGDEQFF.

V gene TRBV21-1 combines with J gene TRBJ2-7. TRBV21-1 is a pseudogene. This CDR3 comprises 14 residues. The CDR3 bases are TGTGCCAGCAGCAGACCGGGCCGAGCTTACGAGCAGTACTTC. Encoded protein: CASSRPGRAYEQYF.

This clone occurred a few times. The CDR3 protein is CASSELGGGTDTQYF. The CDR3 nucleotides read TGTGCCAGCAGCGAACTCGGGGGGGGCACAGATACGCAGTATTTT. The chain has TRBV7-9 and TRBJ2-3, with TRBD2 matching 8 bases. The junction had 5 bases not matched to a gene; V was cut back by 5 bases and J by 1 base. Germline CDR1 SEHNR, CDR2 FQNEAQ (reference sequence). The CDR3 is made up of 15 amino acids.

The chain couples TRBV9 to TRBJ1-2; 8 bases match TRBD1. V lost 4 bases and J lost 2; bases outside the gene matches: 7. Germline V gene sequence: CDR1 SGDLS, CDR2 YYNGEE. This CDR3 has 15 amino acids. The CDR3 nucleotides read TGTGCCAGCAGCCCCCCAGCAGGGGGCAACTATGGCTACACCTTC. Translating gives CASSPPAGGNYGYTF.

J is TRBJ1-1 and V is TRBV27, with a weak D call TRBD1 (6 bases). The CDR3 totals 16 residues. Deletions cut 3 bases from V and 1 base from J, with 15 bases between. Germline V lookup: CDR1 MNHEY, CDR2 SMNVEV (reference sequence). For the CDR3, the DNA is TGTGCCAGCAGTTTCTACCGGGACACGCGGAACACTGAAGCTTTCTTT. This encodes CASSFYRDTRNTEAFF.

The genes are TRBV7-4 and TRBJ2-7; D gene unclear. Looked up from germline, CDR1 is SGHVT and CDR2 is SQSDAQ. The CDR3 runs 10 residues. Trimming shortened V by 7 bases and J by 6 bases, and 7 bases separated the two germline ends. CDR3: CASTPAEQYF. The CDR3, as DNA: TGTGCCAGCACCCCAGCCGAGCAGTACTTC.

A single count supports this clone. The chain links TRBV7-2 to TRBJ1-1, with 7 nucleotides matching TRBD1. The CDR3 covers 15 residues. From germline, CDR1 is SGHTA and CDR2 FQGNSA. The trim removed 3 bases at V and 7 bases at J, leaving 11 bases unmatched. The CDR3 DNA reads as TGTGCCAGCAGCTTGCCAGGGGGTCTGGAGATTGAAGCTTTCTTT. Protein: CASSLPGGLEIEAFF.

This rearrangement joins TRBV5-5 to TRBJ2-5, with 8 bases that match TRBD1. V was clipped by 6 bases and J by 2 bases; unmatched bases: 6. Germline V gives CDR1 SGHKS, CDR2 YYEKEE (reference sequence). CDR3 length: 14 residues. The CDR3 is CASTQGAAQETQYF. The CDR3 nucleotides are TGTGCCAGCACTCAGGGGGCGGCACAAGAGACCCAGTACTTC. Supplemented by reference TRBV5-5 and TRBJ2-5, the full variable domain reads DAGVTQSPTHLIKTRGQQVTLRCSPISGHKSVSWYQQVLGQGPQFIFQYYEKEERGRGNFPDRFSARQFPNYSSELNVNALLLGDSALYLCASTQGAAQETQYFGPGTRLLVL.